The next 31 T cell receptor beta chains were all read from a single sample in a study of identical twins. TCRdb passed the 5' RACE reads through MiXCR, listing each CDR3 protein once. The data hold about 530,000 distinct CDR3 sequences, with 20% to 25% observed a single time. The sample was also linked to a second study, of yellow fever vaccine responses in identical twins.

Sequencing used CD4+ T cells sorted from blood. These receptors all stem from a woman under 30 in good health.

A few counts support this clonotype. V usage is TRBV11-3 and J usage is TRBJ2-1, with D unresolved. CDR3 length: 13 residues. Germline V CDR1 and CDR2: SGHNT, YENEEA. Trimming removed 3 bases from V and 6 bases from J, with 9 bases in between. CDR3 residues: CASSFAVTNEQFF. CDR3 coding DNA: TGTGCCAGCAGCTTTGCAGTCACCAATGAGCAGTTCTTC.

The chain is built from TRBV6-1 and TRBJ2-7, with D perhaps matching TRBD1 (6 bases). This CDR3 spans 14 amino acids. Germline V lookup: CDR1 MNHNS, CDR2 SASEGT. The V end lost 5 bases, the J end lost 0 bases, and 11 bases lay between the germline ends. DNA for the CDR3: TGTGCCAGCAGTCGACAGGTGCCCTCCTACGAGCAGTACGTC. As protein: CASSRQVPSYEQYV.

The genes are TRBV27 and TRBJ2-1; possible D gene TRBD2, 7 bases. CDR1 and CDR2 (germline): MNHEY, SMNVEV (reference sequence). The CDR3 contains 13 residues. Trimming shortened V by 3 bases and J by 10 bases, and 13 bases separated the two germline ends. CDR3 region: CASSFSGEGEQFF. CDR3 sequence (DNA): TGTGCCAGCAGTTTCTCAGGGGAGGGCGAGCAGTTCTTC.

This clonotype was detected a few times. The chain employs TRBV12-3 or TRBV12-4 and TRBJ2-2; TRBD2 aligns across 10 bases. The CDR3 loop spans 15 amino acids. The V segment lost 6 bases and the J segment 7 bases; nucleotides outside the gene matches: 8. As DNA, the CDR3 is TGTGCCAGCAGCAGATCTAGCGGGAGCCTCGGGGAGCTGTTTTTT. Translation: CASSRSSGSLGELFF.

Many counts were recorded for this clonotype. The rearrangement uses TRBV5-1 and TRBJ2-1; D is ambiguous. The CDR3 loop spans 15 amino acids. Trimming took off 0 bases at V and 2 bases at J, with 9 bases between the two ends. Germline V gene lookup returns CDR1 SGHRS and CDR2 YFSETQ. CDR3: CASSLAPPAYNEQFF. CDR3 DNA sequence: TGCGCCAGCAGCTTGGCCCCCCCTGCCTACAATGAGCAGTTCTTC.

The chain uses TRBV11-1 and TRBJ2-1, with 9 bases fitting TRBD2. The germline V gene has CDR1 SGHAT and CDR2 FQDESV (reference sequence). V trimming: 3 bases; J trimming: 5 bases; junction bases outside the gene matches: 8. CDR3 size: 16 residues. The CDR3 bases are TGTGCCAGCAGCTTGGCGGGAGGGCTGGGCAACAATGAGCAGTTCTTC. The encoded protein is CASSLAGGLGNNEQFF.

This clonotype was seen only a few times. The chain uses TRBV20-1 and TRBJ1-1; no clear D. V was trimmed by 0 bases and J by 1 base, leaving 6 bases between them. The CDR3 runs to 13 residues. Germline V gene sequence: CDR1 DFQATT, CDR2 SNEGSKA (reference sequence). The CDR3 region is CSARDWQNTEAFF. In DNA, the CDR3 is TGCAGTGCTAGAGATTGGCAGAACACTGAAGCTTTCTTT.

This clonotype was picked up one time. CDR3 sequence (DNA): TGTGCCAGCAGCTTAGGAGGAGGGGCATTGTTCGCTAACTATGGCTACACCTTC. Its protein is CASSLGGGALFANYGYTF. This chain connects TRBV7-8 to TRBJ1-2; tentatively, D is TRBD1 (5 bases). Germline V lookup: CDR1 SGHVS, CDR2 FQNEAQ. The V end lost 1 base, the J end lost 0 bases, and 18 bases lay between the germline ends. The CDR3 consists of 18 residues.

The rearrangement links TRBV9 to TRBJ2-2, with D tentatively TRBD1 or TRBD2 (5 bases each). The CDR3 spans 15 residues. Germline V CDR1 and CDR2: SGDLS, YYNGEE. Trimming left V 3 bases short and J 3 bases short, with 12 bases between. CDR3 DNA: TGTGCCAGCAGCGCCGGGACGGCTTACACCGGGGAGCTGTTTTTT. Amino acid sequence: CASSAGTAYTGELFF.

The chain couples TRBV6-2 or TRBV6-3 to TRBJ2-2; TRBD2 aligns across 8 bases. V lost 0 bases, J lost 5 bases, and 17 bases stayed unmatched. Germline V gene data show CDR1 as MNHEY and CDR2 as SVGEGT. CDR3 length equals 20 residues. CDR3 nucleotide sequence: TGTGCCAGCAGTTACTCGACTTACGGTCGGGCCGGGAGGGGGACCGGGGAGCTGTTTTTT. As protein: CASSYSTYGRAGRGTGELFF.

This clonotype appeared a few times. The chain employs TRBV11-2 and TRBJ2-2; 7 positions match TRBD1. Germline-derived CDR1 and CDR2 are SGHAT and FQNNGV. The CDR3 has 16 residues. The J segment lost 4 bases and the V segment lost 5 bases, leaving 10 bases of the junction unmatched. The DNA of the CDR3 is TGTGCCAGCAGCCGGAGAAGGGGACAGATCACCGGGGAGCTGTTTTTT. This codes for CASSRRRGQITGELFF.

This clonotype came up a few times. The chain uses TRBV5-1 and TRBJ2-5; 8 positions agree with TRBD2. Germline CDR1 and CDR2: SGHRS and YFSETQ. This CDR3 has 13 amino acids. Trimming took 4 bases from V and 5 from J; bases not matched to a gene: 4. This chain's CDR3 is CASSKGLGETQYF. The CDR3 DNA follows: TGCGCCAGCAGCAAGGGACTAGGGGAGACCCAGTACTTC. Full variable domain (outside the CDR3, taken from reference TRBV5-1 and TRBJ2-5): KAGVTQTPRYLIKTRGQQVTLSCSPISGHRSVSWYQQTPGQGLQFLFEYFSETQRNKGNFPGRFSGRQFSNSRSEMNVSTLELGDSALYLCASSKGLGETQYFGPGTRLLVL.

The chain combines TRBV12-3 or TRBV12-4 with TRBJ2-2; 9 bases are shared with TRBD2. V was clipped by 5 bases and J by 1 base; unmatched bases: 2. The CDR3 is 15 residues long. The DNA for the CDR3 is TGTGCCAGCAGTGCGGGGGGGCAGAACACCGGGGAGCTGTTTTTT. It codes for CASSAGGQNTGELFF.

This chain joins TRBV4-2 and TRBJ2-3, with TRBD2 matching over 8 bases. The germline gives CDR1 LGHNA, CDR2 YNFKEQ. The ends lost 5 bases at V and 5 bases at J; junction bases unmatched: 9. The CDR3 is 15 residues long. The CDR3 sequence: CASSNSGTGGDTQYF. The CDR3 DNA follows: TGTGCCAGCAGCAATAGCGGGACCGGGGGAGATACGCAGTATTTT.

This clonotype was seen more than once but under ten times. The chain combines TRBV29-1 with TRBJ2-7; 12 positions match TRBD2. V trimming: 7 bases; J trimming: 1 base; junction bases outside the gene matches: 5. The CDR3 length is 14 residues. Germline V lookup: CDR1 SQVTM, CDR2 ANQGSEA. The chain's CDR3 is CSAGLAGPSYEQYF. In DNA form, the CDR3 reads TGCAGCGCCGGACTAGCGGGGCCATCCTACGAGCAGTACTTC.

This chain uses TRBV13 with TRBJ1-1; D is undetermined. The CDR3 totals 13 residues. Germline assignment: CDR1 PRHDT and CDR2 FYEKMQ (reference sequence). V lost 2 bases and J lost 6, with 10 bases in between. CDR3 sequence reads: CASSLFQEAEAFF. DNA of the CDR3: TGTGCCAGCAGCTTATTCCAGGAAGCTGAAGCTTTCTTT.

V gene TRBV2 combines with J gene TRBJ2-3; 9 bases are a match to TRBD2. The CDR3 sequence is 16 residues long. The germline gives CDR1 SNHLY, CDR2 FYNNEI. V trimming: 6 bases; J trimming: 3 bases; junction bases outside the gene matches: 10. For the CDR3, the DNA is TGTGCCAGCAGGGGATCGATCACTAGCGGGACAGATACGCAGTATTTT. Protein sequence: CASRGSITSGTDTQYF.

Only a few counts were recorded for this clonotype. V and J are TRBV4-2 and TRBJ2-2; D is undetermined. The V gene lost 2 bases and the J gene lost 0 bases, with 13 bases spanning the gap. Germline V lookup: CDR1 LGHNA, CDR2 YNFKEQ. The CDR3 is 17 residues long. Here the CDR3 DNA reads TGTGCCAGCAGCCAAAACCCCGGCTCTCCGAACACCGGGGAGCTGTTTTTT. Amino acid sequence: CASSQNPGSPNTGELFF.

This clonotype was detected a few times. The V and J genes are TRBV14 and TRBJ1-2; TRBD1 matches at 7 bases. V was pared by 0 bases and J by 7 bases, with 11 bases of the junction left unmatched. CDR1 SGHDN and CDR2 FVKESK come from the germline V gene. The length of the CDR3 is 16 residues. CDR3 nucleotide sequence: TGTGCCAGCAGCCAAGATCTAGCCAGGGGGAGTTTTGGCTACACCTTC. Residues: CASSQDLARGSFGYTF.

This clonotype turned up a few times. V is TRBV20-1 and J is TRBJ1-5, with TRBD1 matching over 8 bases. The CDR3 length is 16 residues. Germline assignment: CDR1 DFQATT and CDR2 SNEGSKA (reference sequence). V lost 2 bases and J lost 7; bases outside the gene matches: 13. CDR3 DNA: TGCAGTGCTAGACCTTACGGACAGGGAGGTAGGCAGCCCCAGCATTTT. This codes for CSARPYGQGGRQPQHF.

The CDR3 nucleotides read TGTGCCAGCAGTCTAGGGCCAGGGGCCTACGAGCAGTACTTC. This sequence encodes CASSLGPGAYEQYF. This chain links TRBV27 with TRBJ2-7; perhaps TRBD1 as D (6 bases). Trimming took 5 bases from V and 2 from J, leaving 13 bases between them. CDR3 length: 14 residues. CDR1 and CDR2 (germline): MNHEY, SMNVEV (reference sequence).

This clonotype was seen repeatedly, ten times or more. The rearrangement uses TRBV6-1 and TRBJ2-2; 8 bases are a match to TRBD2. This CDR3 has 15 amino acids. Germline assignment: CDR1 MNHNS and CDR2 SASEGT. V gave up 6 bases and J gave up 6 bases; unmatched junction bases: 9. The CDR3 bases are TGTGCCAGCAGGTCCGGGACTAGGAATTCCGGGGAGCTGTTTTTT. It specifies CASRSGTRNSGELFF.

This clonotype was counted many times. The rearrangement uses TRBV4-1 and TRBJ2-5; D possibly corresponds to TRBD2 (5 bases). Trimming left V 2 bases short and J 6 bases short, with 7 bases between. The CDR3 contains 12 residues. Germline CDR1 and CDR2: MGHRA and YSYEKL. CDR3 amino acids: CASSQLGKTQYF. The CDR3 coding sequence is TGCGCCAGCAGCCAACTCGGGAAGACCCAGTACTTC.

This chain connects TRBV12-3 or TRBV12-4 to TRBJ1-5; TRBD1 matches 9 bases. Trimming cost V 6 bases and J 5 bases; bases outside gene matches: 2. This CDR3 spans 13 amino acids. The CDR3 coding sequence is TGTGCCAGCAGCTGGGACAGGGATCAGCCCCAGCATTTT. The encoded protein is CASSWDRDQPQHF.

There are a few counts of this clonotype. The chain combines TRBV15 with TRBJ2-7; D uncertain. CDR3 length equals 15 residues. Germline V gene sequence: CDR1 LNHNV, CDR2 YYDKDF (reference sequence). The V gene lost 6 bases and the J gene lost 2 bases, with 17 bases spanning the gap. DNA of the CDR3: TGTGCCACCAGTTTTGCCGGGCAGGTACCCTACGAGCAGTACTTC. As protein: CATSFAGQVPYEQYF.

The chain carries TRBV29-1 and TRBJ2-7; D may match TRBD1 or TRBD2 (5 bases each). This CDR3 region has 15 residues. Trimming took off 1 base at V and 2 bases at J, with 15 bases between the two ends. Germline loops: CDR1 SQVTM, CDR2 ANQGSEA. The DNA of the CDR3 is TGCAGCGTTGAAGGGGGGTGGCTACCTCCCTACGAGCAGTACTTC. It yields the protein CSVEGGWLPPYEQYF.

This clonotype was counted at least ten times. The genes are TRBV6-5 and TRBJ2-1; tentative D call: TRBD2 (6 bases). Deletions cut 1 base from V and 0 bases from J, with 7 bases between. The CDR3 covers 15 residues. CDR1 MNHEY and CDR2 SVGAGI come from the germline V gene. CDR3 residues: CASSYWGDSYNEQFF. In DNA form, the CDR3 reads TGTGCCAGCAGTTACTGGGGGGACTCCTACAATGAGCAGTTCTTC.

The chain couples TRBV7-9 to TRBJ2-1; D remains ambiguous. The CDR3 spans 15 residues. CDR1 and CDR2 from the germline V gene are SEHNR and FQNEAQ (reference sequence). Deletions cut 5 bases from V and 2 bases from J, with 13 bases between. Written as DNA, the CDR3 is TGTGCCAGCAGCCCCCGAGGCATAGCCTACAATGAGCAGTTCTTC. It yields the protein CASSPRGIAYNEQFF.

Only a few counts were recorded for this clonotype. The chain joins TRBV7-3 to TRBJ1-1, with no clear D. The CDR3 has 15 residues. V gave up 0 bases and J gave up 1 base, with 9 bases separating them. Per germline, CDR1 SGHTA and CDR2 FQGTGA. CDR3 DNA sequence: TGTGCCAGCAGCTTAACCTCGACACCGAACACTGAAGCTTTCTTT. It translates to CASSLTSTPNTEAFF.

This clonotype was recorded a few times. The J gene is TRBJ1-1, the V gene TRBV27; 7 nucleotides match TRBD1. The CDR3 length is 14 residues. Germline CDR1 reads MNHEY; CDR2 reads SMNVEV (reference sequence). V dropped 4 bases and J dropped 0; count of bases not matched to a gene: 2. This chain's CDR3 is CASSWTGLNTEAFF. The DNA of the CDR3 is TGTGCCAGCAGTTGGACAGGATTGAACACTGAAGCTTTCTTT.

This clonotype was counted a few times. The rearrangement links TRBV20-1 to TRBJ2-7; D is perhaps TRBD1 or TRBD2 (5 bases each). CDR1 and CDR2 from the germline V gene are DFQATT and SNEGSKA (reference sequence). The ends were cut back, 6 bases at V and 6 bases at J, with 18 bases in the middle. The CDR3 is made up of 13 amino acids. Here the CDR3 reads CSAGDDSRFEQYF. The CDR3 region has the DNA TGCAGTGCAGGGGACGACAGCAGGTTCGAGCAGTACTTC.